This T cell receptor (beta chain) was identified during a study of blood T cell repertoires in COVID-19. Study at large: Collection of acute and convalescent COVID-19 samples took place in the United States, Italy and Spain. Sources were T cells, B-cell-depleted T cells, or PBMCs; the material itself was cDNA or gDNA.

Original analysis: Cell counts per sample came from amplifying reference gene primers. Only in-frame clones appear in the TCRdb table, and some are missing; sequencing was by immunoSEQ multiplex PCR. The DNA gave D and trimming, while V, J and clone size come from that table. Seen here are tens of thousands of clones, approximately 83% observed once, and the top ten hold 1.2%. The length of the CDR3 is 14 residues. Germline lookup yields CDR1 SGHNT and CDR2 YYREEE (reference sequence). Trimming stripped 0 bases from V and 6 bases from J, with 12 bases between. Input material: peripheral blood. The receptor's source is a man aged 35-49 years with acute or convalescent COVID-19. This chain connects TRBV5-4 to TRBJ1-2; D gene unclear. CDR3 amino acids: CASSLGSSPNGYTF. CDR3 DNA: TGTGCCAGCAGCTTGGGTTCAAGCCCCAATGGCTACACCTTC.